Listed below are T cell receptor beta chains from one sample, sequenced in a study of T cell changes during pregnancy in multiple sclerosis. This table comes from immunoSEQ multiplex PCR, and its TCRdb copy is limited to in-frame clones, with some not included. Among tens of thousands of clones listed, about 92% were seen once. The sequenced sample was CD4+ T cells from peripheral blood mononuclear cells, obtained after pregnancy. The receptor source for this set is a female donor in good health, enrolled as a control in a pregnancy study. Each CDR3 is given without its conserved first and last residue. The D gene is left open where the match is weak.

>TRBJ2-5|-|TRBV14
ASSPLGNAGPLQTQY
>TRBJ2-1|-|TRBV2
ASSEWGGLDNEQF
>TRBJ1-6|TRBD1|TRBV11-2
ASSSRQGNSPLH
>TRBJ2-2|TRBD2|TRBV6-4
ASSDLAGGTGELF
>TRBJ1-5|-|TRBV7-2
ASPPLQH
>TRBJ1-5|-|TRBV5-1
ASSLGQTSNQPQH
>TRBJ1-2|-|TRBV2
ASNILLGYGYT
>TRBJ2-7|TRBD2|TRBV18
ASSRSGGEGQY
>TRBJ1-6|-|TRBV18
ASSPRAGVSNSPLH
>TRBJ1-1|TRBD1|TRBV28
ASTIRQGTAF
>TRBJ2-5|TRBD1|TRBV29-1
SVYTDRGETQY
>TRBJ1-1|-|TRBV28
ASQRGGPATEAF
>TRBJ1-2|TRBD1|TRBV7-9
ASSPKGQETYGYT
>TRBJ2-1|-|TRBV6-5
ASSFRVRVNEQF